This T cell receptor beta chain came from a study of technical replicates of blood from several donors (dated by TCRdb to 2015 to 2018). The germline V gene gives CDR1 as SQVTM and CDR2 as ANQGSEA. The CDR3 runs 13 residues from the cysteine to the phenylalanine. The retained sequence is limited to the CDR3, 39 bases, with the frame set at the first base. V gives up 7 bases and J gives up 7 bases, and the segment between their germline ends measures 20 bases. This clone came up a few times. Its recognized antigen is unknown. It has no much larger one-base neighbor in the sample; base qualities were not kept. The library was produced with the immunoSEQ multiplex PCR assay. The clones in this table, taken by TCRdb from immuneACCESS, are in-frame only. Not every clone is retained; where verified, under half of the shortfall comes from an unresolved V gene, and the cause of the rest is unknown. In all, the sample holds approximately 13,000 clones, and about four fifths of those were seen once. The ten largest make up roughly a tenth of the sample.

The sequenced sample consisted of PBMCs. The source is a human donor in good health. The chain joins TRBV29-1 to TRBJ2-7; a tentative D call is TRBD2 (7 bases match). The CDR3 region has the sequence CSAGRGQGLEQYF. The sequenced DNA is TGCAGCGCTGGGCGGGGGCAGGGACTGGAGCAGTACTTC.